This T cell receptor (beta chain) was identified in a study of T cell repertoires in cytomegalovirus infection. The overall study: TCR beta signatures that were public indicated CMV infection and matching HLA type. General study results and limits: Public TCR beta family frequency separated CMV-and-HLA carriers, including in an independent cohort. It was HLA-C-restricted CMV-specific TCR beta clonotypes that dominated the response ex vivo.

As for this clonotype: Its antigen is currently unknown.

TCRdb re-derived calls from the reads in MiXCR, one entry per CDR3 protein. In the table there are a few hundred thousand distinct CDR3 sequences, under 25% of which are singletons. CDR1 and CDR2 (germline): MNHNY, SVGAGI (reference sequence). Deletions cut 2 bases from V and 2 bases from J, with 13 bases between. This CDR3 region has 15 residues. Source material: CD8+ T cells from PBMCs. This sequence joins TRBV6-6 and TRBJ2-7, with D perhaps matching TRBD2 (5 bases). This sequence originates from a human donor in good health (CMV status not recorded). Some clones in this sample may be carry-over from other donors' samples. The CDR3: CASSYGEGRPYEQYF. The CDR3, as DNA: TGTGCCAGCAGTTACGGAGAGGGAAGACCCTACGAGCAGTACTTC.